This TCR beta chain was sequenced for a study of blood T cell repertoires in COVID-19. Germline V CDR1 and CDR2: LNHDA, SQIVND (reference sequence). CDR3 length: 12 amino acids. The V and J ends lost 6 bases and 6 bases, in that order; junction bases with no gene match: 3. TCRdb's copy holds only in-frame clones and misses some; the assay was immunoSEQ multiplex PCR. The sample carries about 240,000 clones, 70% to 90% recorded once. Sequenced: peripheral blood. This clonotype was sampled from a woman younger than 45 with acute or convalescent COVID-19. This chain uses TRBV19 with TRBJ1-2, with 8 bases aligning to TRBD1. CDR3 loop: CASSRQGNGYTF. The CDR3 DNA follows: TGTGCCAGTAGCCGACAGGGGAATGGCTACACCTTC.